This T cell receptor beta chain was sequenced during a study of T cell clonotyping in hematopoietic cell transplantation. General study results and limits: After transplant, recipient diversity fell while pathologically expanded clonotypes grew through day 180.

On this clone itself: As yet, its antigen is unknown.

Per the germline V gene, CDR1 is MNHEY and CDR2 is SVGAGI. This CDR3 has 15 residues. V lost 2 bases to trimming and J lost 4 bases, with 14 bases between them. Here immunoSEQ multiplex PCR was the method, and the copy in TCRdb shows in-frame clones only, minus some. The repertoire holds around 37,000 clones, with about 95% as singletons. Sequencing was done on a sample of peripheral blood mononuclear cells. The sequence was obtained from a man aged 25-45 years in good health. Some clones in this sample may be carry-over from other donors' samples. The rearrangement links TRBV6-5 to TRBJ1-2; D might be TRBD1 (5 bases). The CDR3 DNA reads as TGTGCCAGCAGTTACGGCGTCGTTGGGGGCTATGGCTACACCTTC. Translating it yields CASSYGVVGGYGYTF.